The source of this T cell receptor beta chain is a study of shared clonotypes between healthy human individuals. For the study at large: Per donor, CD8 memory used one plate, CD8 naive used two, CD4 memory used three and CD4 naive used three. General study findings and limits: Limitation of the genetic and exposure-history diversity represented came from the few donors. Incompleteness in sorted-subset sequencing, despite large depth, was shown by rarefaction.

Trimming removed 5 bases at V and 2 bases at J, with 13 bases between. The CDR3 runs to 14 residues. Germline assignment: CDR1 SEHNR and CDR2 FQNEAQ (reference sequence). Of note for this clone: Antigen unknown.

Clones were sequenced by immunoSEQ multiplex PCR, and TCRdb holds only the in-frame ones, with some missing. Here the sample spans 2 million to 2.5 million clones, approximately 94% being singletons. CD45RO-negative CD8 cells positively selected for CCR7 made up the naive population, which excluded terminally differentiated effector memory CD45RA+ cells. Healthy and HIV-negative, the adult donors had no recent acute infections or vaccinations. V usage is TRBV7-9 and J usage is TRBJ2-7, with D tentatively TRBD2 (6 bases). The source material was naive CD8+ T cells sorted from blood. This clonotype was obtained from a young man in good health. In DNA form, the CDR3 reads TGTGCCAGCAGCCCGGGACTCGATGCCTACGAGCAGTACTTC. It yields the protein CASSPGLDAYEQYF. Together with reference TRBV7-9 and TRBJ2-7, the CDR3 gives the full variable domain: DTGVSQNPRHKITKRGQNVTFRCDPISEHNRLYWYRQTLGQGPEFLTYFQNEAQLEKSRLLSDRFSAERPKGSFSTLEIQRTEQGDSAMYLCASSPGLDAYEQYFGPGTRLTVT.